Below are 16 T cell receptor beta chains sequenced from a single sample in a study of T-cell reconstitution after alpha-beta-depleted transplantation in children. Unique molecular identifiers were incorporated into the prepared TCRbeta library. TCRdb processed the PCR reads anew with MiXCR; each CDR3 protein has one entry. The sample records around 450,000 distinct CDR3 sequences, under 20% being singletons. Sample: PBMCs, mostly from graft donor cells, taken 360 days after TCRalphabeta/CD19-depleted stem cell transplant. These receptors all come from a boy under two years old who had a stem cell transplant for Wiskott-Aldrich syndrome, so the T cells may come from the graft donor.

CDR3: CASSSLRGLRDYGYTF. The CDR3 nucleotides are TGTGCCAGCAGCTCCCTAAGGGGGCTAAGGGACTATGGCTACACCTTC. The J gene is TRBJ1-2, the V gene TRBV7-2; 7 bases are shared with TRBD1. Germline V gene sequence: CDR1 SGHTA, CDR2 FQGNSA. The CDR3 has 16 amino acids. The V segment lost 4 bases and the J segment 3 bases; nucleotides outside the gene matches: 11.

This rearrangement joins TRBV25-1 to TRBJ2-6; unclear D gene. CDR3 length equals 14 residues. Trimming left V 4 bases short and J 0 bases short, with 4 bases between. Germline values: CDR1 MGHDK, CDR2 SYGVNS. CDR3 nucleotides: TGTGCCAGCAGTGTCCCCTCTGGGGCCAACGTCCTGACTTTC. This translates into CASSVPSGANVLTF.

V usage is TRBV2 and J usage is TRBJ2-7, with D tentatively TRBD1 or TRBD2 (6 bases each). The germline V gene has CDR1 SNHLY and CDR2 FYNNEI. The V and J ends lost 5 bases and 6 bases respectively, with 17 bases between them. The CDR3 spans 14 residues. DNA for the CDR3: TGTGCCAGCAGTCTCTCGGGGGCACCTCTCGAGCAGTACTTC. This encodes CASSLSGAPLEQYF.

This chain uses TRBV5-1 with TRBJ2-3; D is uncertain. Germline CDR1 reads SGHRS; CDR2 reads YFSETQ. Trimming cost V 0 bases and J 2 bases, with 10 bases left between them. This CDR3 has 15 residues. The CDR3 here is CASSLVTVPTDTQYF. Here the CDR3 DNA reads TGCGCCAGCAGCTTGGTCACAGTCCCCACAGATACGCAGTATTTT.

This clonotype was recorded a few times. V is TRBV20-1 and J is TRBJ1-4; D call uncertain. With 0 bases removed from V and 7 bases from J, the gap between germline ends came to 9 bases. The germline V gene encodes CDR1 DFQATT and CDR2 SNEGSKA (reference sequence). The CDR3 contains 13 residues. Here the CDR3 reads CSARDRWLEKLFF. The DNA for the CDR3 is TGCAGTGCTAGAGATCGGTGGCTTGAAAAACTGTTTTTT.

The chain links TRBV11-2 to TRBJ2-5, with D perhaps TRBD1 (6 bases). The germline gives CDR1 SGHAT, CDR2 FQNNGV. The germline V and J ends were trimmed by 6 bases and 2 bases, with 10 bases remaining between them. The CDR3 has 13 amino acids. The CDR3 region is CASRMRGQETQYF. In DNA, the CDR3 is TGTGCCAGCAGGATGAGGGGGCAAGAGACCCAGTACTTC.

This chain links TRBV5-1 with TRBJ2-5; TRBD1 matches 7 bases. The J segment lost 2 bases and the V segment lost 4 bases, leaving 11 bases of the junction unmatched. The CDR3 has 16 amino acids. Germline V gives CDR1 SGHRS, CDR2 YFSETQ. CDR3 residues: CASSPGDDRAQETQYF. CDR3 sequence (DNA): TGCGCCAGCAGCCCAGGCGACGACAGGGCACAAGAGACCCAGTACTTC.

This clonotype was detected only a few times. The J gene is TRBJ1-5, the V gene TRBV6-5, with D perhaps matching TRBD1 (6 bases). V lost 2 bases to trimming and J lost 3 bases, with 8 bases between them. Germline CDR1 MNHEY, CDR2 SVGAGI. CDR3 length: 14 residues. The CDR3: CASSYGDTNQPQHF. The CDR3 DNA follows: TGTGCCAGCAGTTACGGGGACACCAATCAGCCCCAGCATTTT.

This clonotype was seen a few times. The V and J genes are TRBV12-3 or TRBV12-4 and TRBJ2-3; 12 nucleotides line up with TRBD2. The V segment lost 1 base and the J segment 4 bases; nucleotides outside the gene matches: 0. This CDR3 is 15 amino acids long. DNA for the CDR3: TGTGCCAGCAGTTTAGGGACTAGCGGGGCAGATACGCAGTATTTT. It specifies CASSLGTSGADTQYF.

There are a few counts of this clonotype. The J gene is TRBJ2-3, the V gene TRBV6-5, with D maybe TRBD2 (6 bases). Trimming took off 3 bases at V and 13 bases at J, with 14 bases between the two ends. The CDR3 consists of 12 residues. CDR1 is MNHEY and CDR2 is SVGAGI in the germline V gene. The DNA for the CDR3 is TGTGCCAGCAGTTATGTTGGAGGGCGAGAGTATTTT. Translation gives CASSYVGGREYF.

This clonotype was counted a few times. The gene calls are TRBV25-1 and TRBJ2-3; 7 bases map to TRBD1. Looked up from germline, CDR1 is MGHDK and CDR2 is SYGVNS. CDR3 size: 16 residues. V trimming: 3 bases; J trimming: 2 bases; junction bases outside the gene matches: 8. Here the CDR3 DNA reads TGTGCCAGCAGTGACTTCGTCACAGGGGCCACAGATACGCAGTATTTT. This codes for CASSDFVTGATDTQYF.

The chain recombines TRBV10-3 with TRBJ2-2, with 8 bases fitting TRBD2. CDR1 ENHRY and CDR2 SYGVKD come from the germline V gene. This CDR3 comprises 15 residues. Trimming cost V 4 bases and J 2 bases; bases outside gene matches: 3. CDR3 sequence (DNA): TGTGCCATCAGTGTAGCGGGATTAAACACCGGGGAGCTGTTTTTT. Protein: CAISVAGLNTGELFF.

The chain couples TRBV29-1 to TRBJ2-1; a weak D match, TRBD2 (7 bases). There are 16 residues in the CDR3. Germline V gene sequence: CDR1 SQVTM, CDR2 ANQGSEA. V lost 4 bases and J 10 bases, leaving 26 bases between the germline ends. CDR3 DNA sequence: TGCAGCGTTGGGCCAAGACTAGCTTGGGGGCCCGGCGAGCAGTTCTTC. This gives the protein CSVGPRLAWGPGEQFF.

This clonotype was seen only a few times. The CDR3 region is CASSPDGDTQYF. CDR3 sequence (DNA): TGTGCCAGCAGCCCCGACGGAGATACGCAGTATTTT. The chain uses TRBV7-6 and TRBJ2-3; D is unresolved. The germline gives CDR1 SGHVS, CDR2 FNYEAQ. Trimming stripped 5 bases from V and 5 bases from J, with 8 bases between. The CDR3 length is 12 residues. Based on the CDR3 plus reference TRBV7-6 and TRBJ2-3, the full variable domain is GAGVSQSPRYKVTKRGQDVALRCDPISGHVSLYWYRQALGQGPEFLTYFNYEAQQDKSGLPNDRFSAERPEGSISTLTIQRTEQRDSAMYRCASSPDGDTQYFGPGTRLTVL.

V gene TRBV20-1 combines with J gene TRBJ2-6; D unresolved. Germline-derived CDR1 and CDR2 are DFQATT and SNEGSKA (reference sequence). V was cut by 2 bases and J by 2 bases, with 10 bases left in between. The CDR3 has 15 amino acids. The CDR3 region is CSARYSRAGANVLTF. CDR3 DNA: TGCAGTGCTAGATACAGTCGGGCTGGGGCCAACGTCCTGACTTTC.

There are a few counts of this clonotype. This sequence joins TRBV7-9 and TRBJ2-5; D gene ambiguous. This CDR3 is 12 amino acids long. With 2 bases removed from V and 5 bases from J, the gap between germline ends came to 6 bases. Per the germline V gene, CDR1 is SEHNR and CDR2 is FQNEAQ (reference sequence). The CDR3 nucleotides are TGTGCCAGCAGCTTAATGCGGGAGACCCAGTACTTC. This encodes CASSLMRETQYF.